These 25 T cell receptor beta chains were sequenced from one sample in a study of blood T cell repertoires in COVID-19. TCRdb's copy holds only in-frame clones and misses some; the assay was immunoSEQ multiplex PCR. The repertoire includes 200,000 to 250,000 clones, about 86% of them detected once, and about a tenth sits in the top ten. The specimen sequenced was peripheral blood. The receptors stem from a woman between 45 and 60 years old with COVID-19, enrolled during active disease.

The rearrangement links TRBV11-1 to TRBJ2-7; D is undetermined. CDR1 and CDR2 (germline): SGHAT, FQDESV (reference sequence). V was cut by 6 bases and J by 0 bases, with 9 bases left in between. This CDR3 has 13 residues. The CDR3 sequence: CASSASGSYEQYV. The CDR3 nucleotides are TGTGCCAGCAGTGCCTCCGGCTCCTACGAGCAGTACGTC.

This chain joins TRBV3-1 (or the pseudogene TRBV3-2) and TRBJ1-2; no reliable D call. V was clipped by 0 bases and J by 5 bases, with 7 bases between them. The CDR3 covers 13 residues. Germline CDR1 LGHDT, CDR2 YNNKEL (reference sequence). The CDR3 is CASSQDKEYGYTF. In nucleotides, the CDR3 is TGTGCCAGCAGCCAAGATAAAGAGTATGGCTACACCTTC.

The chain joins TRBV18 to TRBJ2-4; a possible D gene is TRBD1 (5 bases). In germline, CDR1 is KGHSH, CDR2 LQKENI. V lost 2 bases and J 2 bases, leaving 13 bases between the germline ends. The CDR3 consists of 16 residues. The CDR3 nucleotides are TGTGCCAGCTCACCAGGCTTGAAGGGGTCCAAAAACATTCAGTACTTC. This sequence encodes CASSPGLKGSKNIQYF.

This rearrangement joins TRBV6-4 to TRBJ1-2; D gene ambiguous. Trimming removed 0 bases at V and 7 bases at J, with 9 bases between. This CDR3 has 13 amino acids. CDR1 MRHNA and CDR2 SNTAGT come from the germline V gene. CDR3 DNA sequence: TGTGCCAGCAGTGACTCTTCCGGGAGTGGCTACACCTTC. It encodes CASSDSSGSGYTF.

The chain recombines TRBV29-1 with TRBJ1-2; D is possibly TRBD1 (6 bases). The CDR3 has 14 residues. Trimming removed 6 bases at V and 2 bases at J, with 16 bases between. The germline CDR1 and CDR2 sequences are SQVTM and ANQGSEA. The CDR3 spells CSVLPGHLNYGYTF. The CDR3 DNA reads TGCAGCGTACTCCCGGGACATCTCAACTATGGCTACACCTTC.

The J gene is TRBJ1-1, the V gene TRBV11-2; D gene ambiguous. The CDR3 totals 14 residues. V was shortened by 1 base and J by 5 bases, with 11 bases between the two germline ends. Germline assignment: CDR1 SGHAT and CDR2 FQNNGV. The CDR3 nucleotides are TGTGCCAGCAGCTTAGGTGGAGGGAGGACTGAAGCTTTCTTT. This translates into CASSLGGGRTEAFF.

DNA of the CDR3: TGTGCCAGAGGTACTAGGGAGCTGTTTTTT. Amino acid sequence: CARGTRELFF. The chain couples TRBV25-1 to TRBJ2-2; the D is unclear. The CDR3 has 10 residues. Trimming left V 9 bases short and J 9 bases short, with 8 bases between. Germline CDR1 is MGHDK and CDR2 is SYGVNS. Full variable domain (rest looked up from reference TRBV25-1 and TRBJ2-2): EADIYQTPRYLVIGTGKKITLECSQTMGHDKMYWYQQDPGMELHLIHYSYGVNSTEKGDLSSESTVSRIRTEHFPLTLESARPSHTSQYLCARGTRELFFGEGSRLTVL.

V usage is TRBV5-1 and J usage is TRBJ1-3, with D unclear. Germline loops: CDR1 SGHRS, CDR2 YFSETQ. This CDR3 region has 15 residues. Trimming removed 0 bases from V and 0 bases from J, with 7 bases in between. The CDR3 sequence is CASSLVADSGNTIYF. In nucleotides, the CDR3 is TGCGCCAGCAGCTTGGTGGCAGACTCTGGAAACACCATATATTTT.

The chain recombines TRBV10-3 with TRBJ2-5, with D perhaps matching TRBD1 (5 bases). The CDR3 totals 14 residues. Germline V gives CDR1 ENHRY, CDR2 SYGVKD. V was clipped by 0 bases and J by 0 bases, with 5 bases between them. The chain's CDR3 is CAISESQDQETQYF. The DNA of the CDR3 is TGTGCCATCAGTGAGTCACAGGACCAAGAGACCCAGTACTTC.

The V gene is TRBV24-1, the J gene TRBJ2-3, with D possibly matching TRBD2 (6 bases). The V and J ends lost 8 bases and 3 bases respectively, with 8 bases between them. The CDR3 is 12 residues long. Germline V gives CDR1 KGHDR, CDR2 SFDVKD. The CDR3 here is CATMGRTDTQYF. In nucleotides, the CDR3 is TGTGCCACCATGGGGAGGACAGATACGCAGTATTTT.

The chain links TRBV28 to TRBJ2-2, with D perhaps TRBD2 (5 bases). This CDR3 contains 14 residues. The germline V and J ends were trimmed by 6 bases and 3 bases, with 11 bases remaining between them. Germline V lookup: CDR1 MDHEN, CDR2 SYDVKM. CDR3: CASRRVADTGELFF. In DNA, the CDR3 is TGTGCCAGCAGGAGGGTGGCGGACACCGGGGAGCTGTTTTTT.

The chain links TRBV7-2 to TRBJ1-1, with D perhaps TRBD1 (6 bases). This CDR3 region has 17 residues. In germline, CDR1 is SGHTA, CDR2 FQGNSA. The V end was cut by 1 base, the J end by 1 base, with 16 bases between. The chain's CDR3 is CASSLVLRMTGNTEAFF. Here the CDR3 DNA reads TGTGCCAGCAGCTTAGTATTAAGGATGACAGGGAACACTGAAGCTTTCTTT.

V and J are TRBV15 and TRBJ2-1; the D gene is possibly TRBD1 (6 bases). Germline CDR1 and CDR2: LNHNV and YYDKDF (reference sequence). Trimming removed 2 bases at V and 8 bases at J, with 16 bases between. The CDR3 is made up of 15 amino acids. CDR3 bases: TGTGCCACCAGCAGATCCCAACAGGGTACCTATGAGCAGTTCTTC. It specifies CATSRSQQGTYEQFF.

The chain is built from TRBV5-4 and TRBJ2-1; 13 nucleotides align to TRBD2. The germline gives CDR1 SGHNT, CDR2 YYREEE (reference sequence). The trim removed 5 bases at V and 5 bases at J, leaving 7 bases unmatched. This CDR3 has 16 residues. The CDR3 coding sequence is TGTGCCAGCAGACGGACTAGCGGGGGCCCTAACAATGAGCAGTTCTTC. Translated: CASRRTSGGPNNEQFF.

The chain recombines TRBV7-2 with TRBJ1-6, with D perhaps TRBD1 (5 bases). The ends were cut back, 8 bases at V and 9 bases at J, with 14 bases in the middle. This CDR3 contains 13 residues. Looked up from germline, CDR1 is SGHTA and CDR2 is FQGNSA. CDR3 protein: CASRDSGGSPLHF. In nucleotides, the CDR3 is TGTGCCAGCCGCGACTCGGGGGGTTCACCCCTCCACTTT. Full variable domain (remainder filled in from reference TRBV7-2 and TRBJ1-6): GAGVSQSPSNKVTEKGKDVELRCDPISGHTALYWYRQSLGQGLEFLIYFQGNSAPDKSGLPSDRFSAERTGGSVSTLTIQRTQQEDSAVYLCASRDSGGSPLHFGNGTRLTVT.

The rearrangement joins TRBV5-1 to TRBJ1-1; D remains unclear. This CDR3 region has 14 residues. V lost 0 bases and J lost 4, with 10 bases in between. Germline CDR1 SGHRS, CDR2 YFSETQ. CDR3: CASSLEAGGTEAFF. CDR3 in DNA: TGCGCCAGCAGCTTGGAAGCCGGTGGCACTGAAGCTTTCTTT.

V gene TRBV7-2 combines with J gene TRBJ2-4; TRBD1 matches at 9 bases. V lost 4 bases to trimming and J lost 6 bases; unmatched junction nucleotides: 1. Germline-derived CDR1 and CDR2 are SGHTA and FQGNSA. The CDR3 extends over 13 amino acids. The CDR3 region has the DNA TGTGCCAGCAGCTCGACAGGGGGAAACATTCAGTACTTC. It yields the protein CASSSTGGNIQYF.

The V and J genes are TRBV7-2 and TRBJ1-1; 8 bases fit TRBD1. Germline V gene lookup returns CDR1 SGHTA and CDR2 FQGNSA. After removal of 2 bases from V and 6 bases from J, the junction contained 8 bases not matched to a gene. The CDR3 runs 15 residues. The CDR3 is CASSLLSQGAPEAFF. CDR3 coding DNA: TGTGCCAGCAGCTTATTGAGCCAGGGGGCCCCTGAAGCTTTCTTT.

This rearrangement joins TRBV5-6 to TRBJ2-7, with a tentative D call TRBD1 (6 bases). Germline V gene lookup returns CDR1 SGHDT and CDR2 YYEEEE. The CDR3 has 14 amino acids. Trimming removed 4 bases at V and 3 bases at J, with 14 bases between. As DNA, the CDR3 is TGTGCCAGCAGCCTTAACGGACAGAACTACGAGCAGTACTTC. Protein: CASSLNGQNYEQYF.

The chain links TRBV11-2 to TRBJ1-1, with D tentatively TRBD1 (5 bases). CDR3 length equals 12 residues. Per germline, CDR1 SGHAT and CDR2 FQNNGV. V was pared by 5 bases and J by 6 bases, with 10 bases between. The CDR3: CASSLWGAEAFF. The CDR3 DNA reads as TGTGCCAGCAGCCTCTGGGGCGCTGAAGCTTTCTTT. Drawing the rest from reference TRBV11-2 and TRBJ1-1, the complete variable domain is EAGVAQSPRYKIIEKRQSVAFWCNPISGHATLYWYQQILGQGPKLLIQFQNNGVVDDSQLPKDRFSAERLKGVDSTLKIQPAKLEDSAVYLCASSLWGAEAFFGQGTRLTVV.

This clone was counted once. The chain is built from TRBV3-1 (or the pseudogene TRBV3-2) and TRBJ2-7; TRBD2 matches 8 bases. With V trimmed by 4 bases and J by 3 bases, 8 bases remained unmatched. Germline V CDR1 and CDR2: LGHDT, YNNKEL (reference sequence). This CDR3 has 15 residues. The CDR3 reads CASSLLSGGRYEQYF. Here the CDR3 DNA reads TGTGCCAGCAGCCTCCTCAGCGGGGGCCGCTACGAGCAGTACTTC.

V usage is TRBV5-4 and J usage is TRBJ2-3; TRBD2 aligns across 13 bases. After removal of 4 bases from V and 2 bases from J, the junction contained 7 bases not matched to a gene. The germline gives CDR1 SGHNT, CDR2 YYREEE (reference sequence). The CDR3 is 17 residues long. CDR3: CASSLRTSGGYTDTQYF. The CDR3 DNA reads TGTGCCAGCAGCCTAAGGACTAGCGGGGGTTACACAGATACGCAGTATTTT.

The rearrangement links TRBV10-3 to TRBJ2-7, with 7 positions matching TRBD2. Germline V lookup: CDR1 ENHRY, CDR2 SYGVKD. This CDR3 comprises 13 residues. Losses at the gene ends were 2 bases for V and 5 bases for J; bases not matched to a gene: 3. CDR3 residues: CAISEGGRDEQYV. The CDR3 DNA is TGTGCCATCAGTGAGGGGGGGAGGGACGAGCAGTACGTC.

The chain uses TRBV5-1 and TRBJ1-1; D is uncertain. The V and J ends lost 0 bases and 1 base respectively, with 13 bases between them. The CDR3 runs to 16 residues. CDR1 is SGHRS and CDR2 is YFSETQ in the germline V gene. CDR3 nucleotides: TGCGCCAGCAGCTTGGCTCCCGCAGGATCGAACACTGAAGCTTTCTTT. Protein: CASSLAPAGSNTEAFF.

V is TRBV5-1 and J is TRBJ1-6, with unresolved D. The CDR3 extends over 14 amino acids. V was clipped by 1 base and J by 9 bases, with 11 bases between them. The V gene's germline CDR1 is SGHRS and CDR2 YFSETQ. CDR3 in amino acids: CASSLLDWSSPLHF. The CDR3 coding sequence is TGCGCCAGCAGCTTGTTGGACTGGAGTTCACCCCTCCACTTT.